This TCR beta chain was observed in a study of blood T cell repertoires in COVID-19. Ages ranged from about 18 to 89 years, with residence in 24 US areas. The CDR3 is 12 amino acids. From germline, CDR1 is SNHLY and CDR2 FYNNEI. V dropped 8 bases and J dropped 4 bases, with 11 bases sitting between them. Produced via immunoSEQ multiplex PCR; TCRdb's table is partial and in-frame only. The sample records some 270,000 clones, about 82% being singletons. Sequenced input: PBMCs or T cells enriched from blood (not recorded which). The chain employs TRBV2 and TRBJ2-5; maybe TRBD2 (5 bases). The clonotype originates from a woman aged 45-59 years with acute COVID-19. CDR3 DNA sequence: TGTGCCAGCCGACTACAAGGAGAGACCCAGTACTTC. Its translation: CASRLQGETQYF. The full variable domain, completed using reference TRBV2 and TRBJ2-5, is EPEVTQTPSHQVTQMGQEVILRCVPISNHLYFYWYRQILGQKVEFLVSFYNNEISEKSEIFDDQFSVERPDGSNFTLKIRSTKLEDSAMYFCASRLQGETQYFGPGTRLLVL.